The 20 T cell receptor beta chains reported below all come from one sample, sequenced in a study of blood T cell repertoires in COVID-19. This table comes from immunoSEQ multiplex PCR, and its TCRdb copy is limited to in-frame clones, with some not included. This sample has a few hundred thousand clones, with around 87% found just once. The specimen sequenced was PBMCs or T cells enriched from blood (not recorded which). The source is a man aged 35 to 55 in a cohort exposed to, infected with or recovered from COVID-19 (not recorded which).

This sequence joins TRBV19 and TRBJ2-1, with D perhaps matching TRBD2 (6 bases). CDR1 and CDR2 from the germline V gene are LNHDA and SQIVND (reference sequence). The CDR3 spans 14 residues. Trimming removed 1 base from V and 4 bases from J, with 8 bases in between. CDR3 protein: CASSIVSGYNEQFF. The CDR3 bases are TGTGCCAGTAGTATAGTTAGCGGTTACAATGAGCAGTTCTTC.

The V and J genes are TRBV7-9 and TRBJ1-5; TRBD1 matches 10 bases. V shed 5 bases, J shed 7 bases, and the junction held 5 bases outside the gene matches. The germline V gene has CDR1 SEHNR and CDR2 FQNEAQ (reference sequence). The CDR3 covers 14 residues. CDR3 DNA: TGTGCCAGCAGCCCACAGACAGGGGGCCAGCCCCAGCATTTT. Residues: CASSPQTGGQPQHF.

In its sample, this clone was seen a few times. The CDR3 nucleotides are TGCAGCGTTCGACAGGGAGGCGGCACTGAAGCTTTCTTT. Translated: CSVRQGGGTEAFF. The J gene is TRBJ1-1, the V gene TRBV29-1; TRBD1 matches 7 bases. Germline V gene data show CDR1 as SQVTM and CDR2 as ANQGSEA. The CDR3 runs to 13 residues. The V gene end was trimmed by 5 bases and the J gene end by 4 bases; junction bases not matched to a gene: 7.

The CDR3 reads CSVPTDWGGYTF. The CDR3 DNA is TGCAGCGTTCCGACAGACTGGGGTGGCTACACCTTC. This chain uses TRBV29-1 with TRBJ1-2; tentative D call: TRBD1 (5 bases). The ends were cut back, 5 bases at V and 7 bases at J, with 14 bases in the middle. The CDR3 extends over 12 amino acids. The germline gives CDR1 SQVTM, CDR2 ANQGSEA. The full variable domain, completed using reference TRBV29-1 and TRBJ1-2, is SAVISQKPSRDICQRGTSLTIQCQVDSQVTMMFWYRQQPGQSLTLIATANQGSEATYESGFVIDKFPISRPNLTFSTLTVSNMSPEDSSIYLCSVPTDWGGYTFGSGTRLTVV.

This chain's CDR3 is CASSPPGQNNSPLHF. The CDR3 DNA reads TGTGCCAGCTCACCACCGGGACAGAATAATTCACCCCTCCACTTT. The chain combines TRBV18 with TRBJ1-6; 7 bases fit TRBD1. J lost 5 bases, V lost 0 bases, and 1 base had no gene match. CDR1 KGHSH and CDR2 LQKENI come from the germline V gene. This CDR3 comprises 15 residues.

This chain uses TRBV2 with TRBJ2-3, with a tentative D call TRBD2 (6 bases). CDR1 and CDR2 from the germline V gene are SNHLY and FYNNEI. CDR3 size: 14 residues. V was clipped by 6 bases and J by 4 bases, with 14 bases between them. The CDR3 region has the DNA TGTGCCAGCAGGAGGGCTAGCGCCTCAGATACGCAGTATTTT. It codes for CASRRASASDTQYF.

The genes are TRBV4-2 and TRBJ1-1, with D maybe TRBD1 (5 bases). CDR3 length: 16 amino acids. Germline assignment: CDR1 LGHNA and CDR2 YNFKEQ. Trimming cost V 0 bases and J 2 bases, with 13 bases left between them. CDR3 nucleotides: TGTGCCAGCAGCCAAGATACGGGCCAGGGAAACACTGAAGCTTTCTTT. Its translation is CASSQDTGQGNTEAFF.

J is TRBJ2-1 and V is TRBV20-1, with 8 bases that match TRBD1. From germline, CDR1 is DFQATT and CDR2 SNEGSKA (reference sequence). The CDR3 spans 14 residues. Trimming removed 3 bases from V and 2 bases from J; junction bases left unmatched: 3. CDR3 nucleotide sequence: TGCAGTGCTAGTGCGACAGGGGCCTACAATGAGCAGTTCTTC. Amino acids: CSASATGAYNEQFF.

The chain employs TRBV27 and TRBJ1-2, with TRBD1 as a possible D gene (6 bases). The germline CDR1 and CDR2 sequences are MNHEY and SMNVEV (reference sequence). Deletions cut 6 bases from V and 10 bases from J, with 18 bases between. The CDR3 contains 13 residues. The CDR3 nucleotides are TGTGCCAGCAGACCACTTAACAGGGAGAACTACACCTTC. This sequence encodes CASRPLNRENYTF.

The CDR3 loop is CASSYSRLPGNTIYF. In DNA, the CDR3 is TGTGCCAGCAGTTACTCGAGACTGCCAGGAAACACCATATATTTT. This chain joins TRBV6-5 and TRBJ1-3; D not certain. This CDR3 comprises 15 residues. The germline V gene encodes CDR1 MNHEY and CDR2 SVGAGI. The V and J ends lost 0 bases and 4 bases respectively, with 10 bases between them.

V usage is TRBV6-6 and J usage is TRBJ2-5; 7 nucleotides agree with TRBD1. The germline V gene has CDR1 MNHNY and CDR2 SVGAGI (reference sequence). The CDR3 consists of 14 residues. V trimming: 5 bases; J trimming: 5 bases; junction bases outside the gene matches: 8. CDR3 protein: CASSPQGSRETQYF. The CDR3 nucleotides are TGTGCCAGCAGTCCACAGGGGAGTAGGGAGACCCAGTACTTC.

This clone was detected a few times. At one end, the junction sequence differs from germline, possibly due to a read error. CDR3 DNA sequence: TGTGCCAGCAGTATGGAGCCGGGAGGGCCCCAGCATTTT. Residues: CASSMEPGGPQHF. The chain joins TRBV19 to TRBJ1-5; D not resolved. Per germline, CDR1 LNHDA and CDR2 SQIVND (reference sequence). This CDR3 is 13 amino acids long.

V and J are TRBV7-9 and TRBJ2-3; 9 bases agree with TRBD2. The V and J ends lost 6 bases and 4 bases, in that order; junction bases with no gene match: 14. This CDR3 region has 17 residues. Germline values: CDR1 SEHNR, CDR2 FQNEAQ (reference sequence). CDR3 in amino acids: CASRTKGLAGVPDTQYF. Here the CDR3 DNA reads TGTGCCAGCAGAACAAAGGGGTTAGCGGGAGTCCCAGATACGCAGTATTTT.

The rearrangement links TRBV6-4 to TRBJ2-1; 9 bases agree with TRBD2. This CDR3 is 15 amino acids long. The V and J ends lost 2 bases and 9 bases, in that order; junction bases with no gene match: 8. Looked up from germline, CDR1 is MRHNA and CDR2 is SNTAGT. CDR3 sequence (DNA): TGTGCCAGCAGTGACGTTAGCGGGAGTAGAAGTGAGCAGTTCTTC. It translates to CASSDVSGSRSEQFF.

This clone has a count of ten or more. The chain combines TRBV14 with TRBJ1-1; D is undetermined. The CDR3 runs to 13 residues. The V gene's germline CDR1 is SGHDN and CDR2 FVKESK. V shed 4 bases and J shed 1 base, with 7 bases lying between them. The CDR3 nucleotides read TGTGCCAGCAGCCTATTACAGAACACTGAAGCTTTCTTT. As protein: CASSLLQNTEAFF.

A word on this clone: The identical CDR3 is also encoded by other nucleotide sequences in the sample. The chain is built from TRBV6-5 and TRBJ1-1, with D uncertain. The germline CDR1 and CDR2 sequences are MNHEY and SVGAGI. There are 14 residues in the CDR3. With 0 bases removed from V and 5 bases from J, the gap between germline ends came to 10 bases. The CDR3 is CASSYSGSGTEAFF. The CDR3 DNA follows: TGTGCCAGCAGTTACTCGGGTTCGGGGACTGAAGCTTTCTTT.

V is TRBV7-9 and J is TRBJ1-4; a possible D gene is TRBD1 (5 bases). Germline CDR1 reads SEHNR; CDR2 reads FQNEAQ (reference sequence). This CDR3 is built from 14 residues. V was shortened by 3 bases and J by 8 bases, with 13 bases between the two germline ends. CDR3 DNA: TGTGCCAGCAGCTTGGGCAGGGCGGGGGAAAAACTGTTTTTT. Its protein product is CASSLGRAGEKLFF.

The V call is TRBV6-5, the J call TRBJ2-2; 9 positions agree with TRBD1. This CDR3 is built from 14 residues. Germline loops: CDR1 MNHEY, CDR2 SVGAGI. The J segment lost 4 bases and the V segment lost 6 bases, leaving 3 bases of the junction unmatched. CDR3 nucleotides: TGTGCCAGCAGCGGACAGGGGATCACCGGGGAGCTGTTTTTT. Its protein product is CASSGQGITGELFF.

This clone appeared once. The genes are TRBV12-3 or TRBV12-4 and TRBJ2-7; no reliable D call. This CDR3 region has 13 residues. V lost 3 bases to trimming and J lost 0 bases, with 6 bases between them. The CDR3: CASSFSFSYEQYF. CDR3 sequence (DNA): TGTGCCAGCAGTTTCTCCTTCTCCTACGAGCAGTACTTC.

The chain recombines TRBV5-1 with TRBJ1-6; D gene unclear. The CDR3 spans 14 residues. V lost 7 bases and J lost 5, with 13 bases in between. Germline CDR1 SGHRS, CDR2 YFSETQ. The CDR3 reads CASRRGSNNSPLHF. CDR3 DNA: TGCGCCAGCCGCCGCGGTAGTAATAATTCACCCCTCCACTTT.